Listed here are 12 T cell receptor beta chains from one sample, sequenced in a study of CD8+CD57+ T cells in acquired aplastic anemia. For CDR3 and TCR beta VDJ profiling, genomic DNA was the template used. TCRdb re-analysed the reads in MiXCR, keeping a single row per CDR3 protein. The data hold more than 100,000 distinct CDR3 sequences, with 48% observed a single time. Material: sorted CD4+, CD8+, or CD8+CD57+ T cells (not recorded which) from PBMCs. The receptors here all came from a human donor in good health, serving as a control.

This clonotype was detected once. The CDR3 region is CSASSRGDTQYF. The CDR3 DNA follows: TGCAGTGCTAGTTCGCGTGGAGATACGCAGTATTTT. The chain couples TRBV20-1 to TRBJ2-3; the D is unclear. The CDR3 covers 12 residues. V lost 3 bases, J lost 5 bases, and 9 bases lay in between. The V gene's germline CDR1 is DFQATT and CDR2 SNEGSKA (reference sequence).

The chain combines TRBV15 with TRBJ2-3, with 7 bases fitting TRBD2. V shed 5 bases and J 6 bases; nucleotides not matched to a gene: 14. The CDR3 sequence is 16 residues long. Germline CDR1 and CDR2: LNHNV and YYDKDF (reference sequence). Here the CDR3 DNA reads TGTGCCACCAGCGGCGGAGGGGCGGGGGAAAGGGATACGCAGTATTTT. Its translation: CATSGGGAGERDTQYF.

This clonotype ranks as medium-sized. The chain couples TRBV7-2 to TRBJ2-6; TRBD1 matches at 10 bases. The V gene's germline CDR1 is SGHTA and CDR2 FQGNSA. The CDR3 has 16 residues. V shed 5 bases and J 2 bases; nucleotides not matched to a gene: 3. CDR3 protein: CASSSGTGAGANVLTF. The CDR3 region has the DNA TGTGCCAGCAGCAGCGGGACAGGGGCTGGGGCCAACGTCCTGACTTTC.

This clonotype showed up many times. The chain links TRBV9 to TRBJ2-7; D is perhaps TRBD1 (5 bases). CDR3 length: 16 residues. V was clipped by 0 bases and J by 2 bases, with 15 bases between them. From germline, CDR1 is SGDLS and CDR2 YYNGEE. CDR3 nucleotide sequence: TGTGCCAGCAGCGTAGGGTTACAGGACCTCCCCTACGAGCAGTACTTC. Translated, it gives CASSVGLQDLPYEQYF. The full variable domain, rest sourced from reference TRBV9 and TRBJ2-7, is DSGVTQTPKHLITATGQRVTLRCSPRSGDLSVYWYQQSLDQGLQFLIQYYNGEERAKGNILERFSAQQFPDLHSELNLSSLELGDSALYFCASSVGLQDLPYEQYFGPGTRLTVT.

V usage is TRBV2 and J usage is TRBJ1-1, with TRBD1 as a possible D gene (5 bases). CDR3 size: 12 residues. The V end lost 5 bases, the J end lost 7 bases, and 11 bases lay between the germline ends. Germline V lookup: CDR1 SNHLY, CDR2 FYNNEI. The CDR3 reads CASSTTGREAFF. The DNA of the CDR3 is TGTGCCAGCAGTACCACAGGCCGTGAAGCTTTCTTT. Supplemented by reference TRBV2 and TRBJ1-1, the full variable domain reads EPEVTQTPSHQVTQMGQEVILRCVPISNHLYFYWYRQILGQKVEFLVSFYNNEISEKSEIFDDQFSVERPDGSNFTLKIRSTKLEDSAMYFCASSTTGREAFFGQGTRLTVV.

This chain joins TRBV2 and TRBJ2-5, with 7 bases lining up with TRBD1. V lost 3 bases and J lost 6; bases outside the gene matches: 4. This CDR3 region has 13 residues. Germline V gene data show CDR1 as SNHLY and CDR2 as FYNNEI. The DNA for the CDR3 is TGTGCCAGCAGTGACGGCAGGGGGAAGACCCAGTACTTC. Protein: CASSDGRGKTQYF.

This clonotype turned up a few times. The chain combines TRBV19 with TRBJ2-1; D could derive from TRBD1 or TRBD2 (7 bases each). In germline, CDR1 is LNHDA, CDR2 SQIVND (reference sequence). Trimming took off 3 bases at V and 9 bases at J, with 15 bases between the two ends. This CDR3 is 14 amino acids long. The CDR3 is CASSMGRGLGEQFF. As DNA, the CDR3 is TGTGCCAGTAGTATGGGGAGGGGGCTAGGTGAGCAGTTCTTC.

V usage is TRBV24-1 and J usage is TRBJ2-3; 7 bases line up with TRBD2. CDR1 KGHDR and CDR2 SFDVKD come from the germline V gene. The CDR3 covers 13 residues. Trimming at V came to 4 bases and at J to 8 bases, leaving 5 bases not matched to a gene. The CDR3 nucleotides read TGTGCCACCAGTGAGGGCGGGGGTGGTACGCAGTATTTT. Translation: CATSEGGGGTQYF.

With regard to this clonotype: One end of the junction varies from germline; a read error may be responsible. CDR3 in amino acids: CASSGRDSFRTSFEQYF. Written as DNA, the CDR3 is TGTGCCAGCAGCGGCCGGGACAGCTTTAGGACCTCCTTCGAGCAGTACTTC. The J gene is TRBJ2-7, the V gene TRBV7-7; TRBD1 matches 7 bases. This CDR3 has 17 amino acids. The germline V gene encodes CDR1 SSHAT and CDR2 FNYEAQ (reference sequence). The variable domain in full, completed from reference TRBV7-7 and TRBJ2-7, reads GAGVSQSPRYKVTKRGQDVTLRCDPISSHATLYWYQQALGQGPEFLTYFNYEAQPDKSGLPSDRFSAERPEGSISTLTIQRTEQRDSAMYRCASSGRDSFRTSFEQYFGPGTRLTVT.

This clonotype was picked up many times. The genes are TRBV5-1 and TRBJ2-7; 10 bases fit TRBD1. Germline CDR1 reads SGHRS; CDR2 reads YFSETQ. The CDR3 has 14 residues. V was clipped by 4 bases and J by 6 bases; unmatched bases: 7. The CDR3 here is CASSINDRGREQYF. CDR3 in DNA: TGCGCCAGCAGCATCAACGACAGGGGGCGCGAGCAGTACTTC.

The sample holds one count of this clonotype. This chain joins TRBV2 and TRBJ2-5; no clear D. CDR3 length: 10 amino acids. Trimming took 6 bases from V and 5 from J, leaving 4 bases between them. Germline V gene lookup returns CDR1 SNHLY and CDR2 FYNNEI. The CDR3 DNA follows: TGTGCCAGCAGGGGGGAGACCCAGTACTTC. Residues: CASRGETQYF.

The chain couples TRBV18 to TRBJ1-1, with a possible D match to TRBD1 (5 bases). This CDR3 has 15 residues. The V gene's germline CDR1 is KGHSH and CDR2 LQKENI. Trimming stripped 3 bases from V and 1 base from J, with 12 bases between. The CDR3 DNA sequence: TGTGCCAGCTCACCCCCGGGCGGGGCGAACACTGAAGCTTTCTTT. Translated: CASSPPGGANTEAFF.